What follows are 16 T cell receptor beta chains derived from one specimen sequenced in a study of cytomegalovirus exposure and HLA in healthy donors. The study ran its PCR with 60 Vbeta and 13 Jbeta primers. Profiled with immunoSEQ multiplex PCR; TCRdb holds only in-frame clones, not every one. In the table there are approximately 100,000 clones, around three quarters of which are singletons. Source material: PBMCs. These TCRs come from a human donor in good health.

This clone was counted a single time. This sequence joins TRBV2 and TRBJ2-3, with D unresolved. Germline CDR1 SNHLY, CDR2 FYNNEI. The CDR3 length is 13 residues. Trimming removed 1 base at V and 10 bases at J, with 12 bases between. For the CDR3, the DNA is TGTGCCAGCAGTGAAGAGTTAGTATCTCCGCAGTATTTT. Translated, it gives CASSEELVSPQYF.

This clone occurred many times. In DNA, the CDR3 is TGTGCCATCAGTGGACTAGCGGGTGAACAGACCGCTGAGCAGTTCTTC. Amino acids: CAISGLAGEQTAEQFF. This chain links TRBV10-3 with TRBJ2-1; 10 bases align to TRBD2. The CDR3 runs 16 residues. Trimming removed 4 bases from V and 9 bases from J; junction bases left unmatched: 12. Germline CDR1 and CDR2: ENHRY and SYGVKD.

This clone was observed a single time. CDR3 in amino acids: CATRPGQGPRTEKLFF. CDR3 sequence (DNA): TGTGCCACCAGACCGGGACAGGGGCCGCGAACGGAAAAACTGTTTTTT. This chain connects TRBV15 to TRBJ1-4; TRBD1 agrees at 10 bases. Germline trimming cut 6 bases from V and 8 bases from J; bases unmatched to any gene: 12. CDR3 length: 16 residues. Germline CDR1 LNHNV, CDR2 YYDKDF (reference sequence).

This sequence joins TRBV29-1 and TRBJ2-1, with 8 nucleotides matching TRBD2. Germline values: CDR1 SQVTM, CDR2 ANQGSEA. V dropped 2 bases and J dropped 8; count of bases not matched to a gene: 8. The CDR3 spans 14 residues. CDR3 DNA sequence: TGCAGCGTTGAATGGGGGACTAGAATATATGAGCAGTTCTTC. As protein: CSVEWGTRIYEQFF.

The chain couples TRBV10-3 to TRBJ2-3, with 8 bases matching TRBD1. The CDR3 contains 14 residues. The germline V gene encodes CDR1 ENHRY and CDR2 SYGVKD. The junction had 6 bases not matched to a gene; V was cut back by 6 bases and J by 4 bases. Here the CDR3 DNA reads TGTGCCATCAGGGAGACAGGGGTAGCAGATACGCAGTATTTT. This translates into CAIRETGVADTQYF.

This chain joins TRBV6-1 and TRBJ1-4; no clear D gene. Per germline, CDR1 MNHNS and CDR2 SASEGT. The CDR3 has 14 residues. V was shortened by 8 bases and J by 7 bases, with 17 bases between the two germline ends. CDR3 DNA: TGTGCCAGCGACCCCGGTGCCCGCGGTGAAAAACTGTTTTTT. It encodes CASDPGARGEKLFF.

The chain links TRBV30 to TRBJ1-4; unclear D gene. The V gene's germline CDR1 is GTSNPN and CDR2 SVGIG (reference sequence). The CDR3 is made up of 12 amino acids. Trimming took off 8 bases at V and 6 bases at J, with 13 bases between the two ends. The DNA for the CDR3 is TGTGCCCTCGCGGATGATGATGAAAAACTGTTTTTT. As protein: CALADDDEKLFF.

The chain couples TRBV7-9 to TRBJ2-2, with D perhaps matching TRBD2 (6 bases). The CDR3 runs 15 residues. The germline V gene encodes CDR1 SEHNR and CDR2 FQNEAQ (reference sequence). Trimming cost V 1 base and J 6 bases, with 12 bases left between them. The CDR3 loop reads CASSLGGGDAGELFF. CDR3 DNA: TGTGCCAGCAGCTTAGGAGGCGGGGATGCCGGGGAGCTGTTTTTT.

This clone came up once. The V gene is TRBV11-3, the J gene TRBJ2-5, with TRBD2 as a possible D gene (6 bases). This CDR3 is built from 16 residues. Germline CDR1 and CDR2: SGHNT and YENEEA. V lost 3 bases, J lost 7 bases, and 21 bases lay in between. CDR3 DNA sequence: TGTGCCAGCAGCTTTTCCGGGACGGGGGACGAGGGGACCCAGTACTTC. This codes for CASSFSGTGDEGTQYF.

V and J are TRBV4-3 and TRBJ1-5, with D uncertain. This CDR3 comprises 14 residues. Trimming took 0 bases from V and 4 from J, leaving 7 bases between them. CDR1 is LGHNA, CDR2 YSLEER, per germline. CDR3 nucleotide sequence: TGCGCCAGCAGCCAAGATCCCTTAAATCAGCCCCAGCATTTT. Encoded protein: CASSQDPLNQPQHF.

This chain connects TRBV18 to TRBJ2-7; D perhaps matches TRBD2 (5 bases). The CDR3 has 15 residues. Germline V gene lookup returns CDR1 KGHSH and CDR2 LQKENI. Trimming stripped 2 bases from V and 0 bases from J, with 11 bases between. CDR3 bases: TGTGCCAGCTCACCATCCGGGATCCCCTCCTACGAGCAGTACTTC. It specifies CASSPSGIPSYEQYF.

In this sample, this clone turned up a few times. The chain combines TRBV5-1 with TRBJ2-5; 9 bases match TRBD1. Per germline, CDR1 SGHRS and CDR2 YFSETQ. Trimming at V came to 3 bases and at J to 5 bases, leaving 20 bases not matched to a gene. The CDR3 is made up of 19 amino acids. Here the CDR3 reads CASSSQLVGTGSIRETQYF. CDR3 nucleotides: TGCGCCAGCAGCTCCCAGCTGGTAGGGACAGGGTCGATCAGGGAGACCCAGTACTTC.

V usage is TRBV29-1 and J usage is TRBJ2-3, with 9 bases lining up with TRBD2. CDR3 length: 15 amino acids. V trimming: 2 bases; J trimming: 1 base; junction bases outside the gene matches: 4. Germline loops: CDR1 SQVTM, CDR2 ANQGSEA. CDR3 sequence: CSVERASGGTDTQYF. DNA for the CDR3: TGCAGCGTTGAACGGGCTAGCGGGGGCACAGATACGCAGTATTTT.

CDR3 loop: CASSYSFQGLETQYF. CDR3 nucleotides: TGTGCCAGCAGTTACTCGTTCCAGGGGTTGGAGACCCAGTACTTC. The chain is built from TRBV6-5 and TRBJ2-5, with a tentative D call TRBD1 (6 bases). V gave up 0 bases and J gave up 5 bases, with 13 bases separating them. Looked up from germline, CDR1 is MNHEY and CDR2 is SVGAGI. The CDR3 contains 15 residues.

The sample holds a few counts of this clone. The rearrangement uses TRBV30 and TRBJ2-7; maybe TRBD1 (5 bases). Germline CDR1 and CDR2: GTSNPN and SVGIG (reference sequence). The germline V and J ends were trimmed by 2 bases and 11 bases, with 19 bases remaining between them. CDR3 length: 13 residues. The CDR3 here is CAWSRRQGGYEYF. The CDR3 coding sequence is TGTGCCTGGAGTAGGCGGCAGGGCGGATACGAGTACTTC.

The chain joins TRBV11-2 to TRBJ2-5, with 7 bases identical to TRBD1. The last part of the DNA fits TRBJ2-7 better; the J call may be wrong. Germline V CDR1 and CDR2: SGHAT, FQNNGV. This CDR3 spans 14 amino acids. The CDR3 DNA reads TGTGCCAGCAGCCCCCGGACAGGCTCCTACGAGCAGTACTTC. It is translated as CASSPRTGSYEQYF.